This TCR beta chain was sequenced in a study of cytomegalovirus exposure and HLA in healthy donors. The CDR3 loop spans 17 amino acids. The germline V gene has CDR1 SEHNR and CDR2 FQNEAQ (reference sequence). V dropped 5 bases and J dropped 2 bases, with 21 bases sitting between them. The assay was immunoSEQ multiplex PCR, and TCRdb's table has in-frame clones only and misses some. The sample lists around 150,000 clones, 70% to 85% occurring once. This clone was counted a few times. This chain links TRBV7-9 with TRBJ1-2, with D perhaps matching TRBD1 (5 bases). Material for sequencing was PBMCs. The TCR comes from a man younger than 40 in good health and CMV-seropositive. Written as DNA, the CDR3 is TGTGCCAGCAGCCTCGGGGGTAGTCAACGACCCAACTATGGCTACACCTTC. This codes for CASSLGGSQRPNYGYTF.